The 24 T cell receptor beta chains below were found in one sample sequenced in a study of tumor and adjacent non-tumor tissue in lung cancer (dated by TCRdb to 2016 to 2019). The library came from multiplex PCR. For sequencing, an Illumina HiSeq 2500 was employed. TCRbeta libraries were constructed through three rounds of nested PCR with primers (Table S4) according to protocols adapted from ARM-PCR. TCRdb reprocessed the public reads (quality trimming at Q25 with fastp, clone calling with MiXCR) and kept in-frame beta chains. Every distinct CDR3 protein forms one entry, paired with its most common genes and DNA. For this sample there are about 110,000 distinct CDR3 sequences; around 57% appear just once. 15% to 20% of the sample comes from the top ten. RNA was isolated from bulk, unsorted tissue, and RNA quality was assessed with a NanoDrop ND-1000 and an Agilent 2100. For the normal lung samples, distant non-tumor tissue was collected more than 3 cm away from the tumor edge.

Sequencing input: distant non-tumor lung tissue. The source of these receptors is a man aged 55 to 70 with non-small cell lung cancer.

In regard to this clonotype: Mismatch with germline at one junction end may stem from a read error. The J gene is TRBJ2-7, the V gene TRBV12-3 or TRBV12-4, with D tentatively TRBD1 or TRBD2 (5 bases each). CDR3 length equals 15 residues. This chain's CDR3 is CVSNLVAGTGYEQYF. In nucleotides, the CDR3 is TGTGTCAGCAATTTGGTGGCAGGGACCGGATACGAGCAGTACTTC.

This CDR3 is CASRRQLADYEQFF. For the CDR3, the DNA is TGTGCCAGTAGGAGGCAATTGGCAGACTATGAGCAGTTCTTC. V and J are TRBV6-1 and TRBJ2-1; D might be TRBD2 (5 bases). CDR3 length equals 14 residues. V lost 9 bases and J 8 bases, leaving 20 bases between the germline ends. CDR1 is MNHNS and CDR2 is SASEGT in the germline V gene.

For this clonotype: A much bigger clone sits one base away, suggesting this may be a read error. The chain links TRBV6-5 to TRBJ1-6, with D hard to call. Germline V gives CDR1 MNHEY, CDR2 SVGAGI. CDR3 size: 15 residues. V lost 6 bases, J lost 5 bases, and 14 bases lay in between. DNA of the CDR3: TGTGCCAGCAGGGGGTCAACGAGGAATAATTCACCCCTCCACTTT. This codes for CASRGSTRNNSPLHF.

This clonotype has a handful of counts. This may be a read error, as it is one base from a much larger clone. This rearrangement joins TRBV12-3 or TRBV12-4 to TRBJ1-1; 8 bases are a match to TRBD1. The CDR3 is 15 residues long. The V gene end was trimmed by 0 bases and the J gene end by 5 bases; junction bases not matched to a gene: 5. CDR3 sequence (DNA): TGTGCCAGCAGTTTAGCGCCCAGGGGGCGAACTGAAGCTTTCTTT. Translation: CASSLAPRGRTEAFF.

V usage is TRBV11-2 and J usage is TRBJ2-3; 8 bases fit TRBD2. Germline-derived CDR1 and CDR2 are SGHAT and FQNNGV. The CDR3 consists of 16 residues. V lost 5 bases to trimming and J lost 4 bases; unmatched junction nucleotides: 11. The CDR3 spells CASSPTAETSADTQYF. CDR3 in DNA: TGTGCCAGCAGCCCCACTGCCGAGACTAGCGCAGATACGCAGTATTTT.

The chain couples TRBV28 to TRBJ1-6; D uncertain. Germline loops: CDR1 MDHEN, CDR2 SYDVKM. V gave up 7 bases and J gave up 7 bases, with 14 bases separating them. The CDR3 length is 14 residues. The CDR3 DNA sequence: TGTGCCAGCACCCCTGGGCCAAGGAATTCACCCCTCCACTTT. This encodes CASTPGPRNSPLHF. Full variable domain (outside the CDR3, taken from reference TRBV28 and TRBJ1-6): DVKVTQSSRYLVKRTGEKVFLECVQDMDHENMFWYRQDPGLGLRLIYFSYDVKMKEKGDIPEGYSVSREKKERFSLILESASTNQTSMYLCASTPGPRNSPLHFGNGTRLTVT.

This clonotype was observed a few times. One base away lies a much larger clone, so this may be a sequencing read error. V gene TRBV12-3 or TRBV12-4 combines with J gene TRBJ2-4, with D perhaps TRBD1 (6 bases). V gave up 8 bases and J gave up 2 bases, with 22 bases separating them. The CDR3 length is 17 residues. The CDR3: CASCPPGGQGTKNIQYF. The CDR3 nucleotides are TGTGCCAGCTGTCCCCCGGGCGGGCAGGGGACCAAAAACATTCAGTACTTC.

The table lists this clonotype with a few counts. A much larger clonotype is one base distant, so this may be a read error. The chain recombines TRBV6-1 with TRBJ1-1; D is unclear. Germline lookup yields CDR1 MNHNS and CDR2 SASEGT. The CDR3 is made up of 15 amino acids. Trimming removed 3 bases from V and 4 bases from J, with 15 bases in between. DNA of the CDR3: TGTGCCAGCAGTGATCTTCGTAAGGGCGCCACTGAAGCTTTCTTT. It is translated as CASSDLRKGATEAFF.

A word on this clonotype: Germline is not matched at one junction end, which may reflect a read error. CDR3 in DNA: TGTGGCAGCAGCTCGCTCCTAGAGACCCATTACTTC. Encoded protein: CGSSSLLETHYF. This rearrangement joins TRBV11-3 to TRBJ2-5; D uncertain. Germline V lookup: CDR1 SGHNT, CDR2 YENEEA. The CDR3 is 12 residues long.

On this clonotype itself: The CDR3 does not end in the conserved phenylalanine or tryptophan, so this is likely a read error. J is TRBJ1-1 and V is TRBV29-1; no clear D. CDR1 and CDR2 from the germline V gene are SQVTM and ANQGSEA. CDR3 length: 14 amino acids. The CDR3 region is CSVEDPGMKTEAFC. The CDR3 DNA is TGCAGCGTTGAAGATCCGGGTATGAAGACTGAAGCTTTCTGT.

V and J are TRBV11-2 and TRBJ2-3, with TRBD1 as a possible D gene (6 bases). V lost 5 bases, J lost 3 bases, and 15 bases lay in between. The CDR3 totals 15 residues. Per germline, CDR1 SGHAT and CDR2 FQNNGV. The CDR3 DNA follows: TGTGCCAGCAGCCATCCGAGACAGGTGACAGATACGCAGTATTTT. This translates into CASSHPRQVTDTQYF.

Regarding this clonotype: A read error may explain this, as a much larger clone is one base away. The chain joins TRBV18 to TRBJ2-2; D not certain. This CDR3 contains 15 residues. Germline V gives CDR1 KGHSH, CDR2 LQKENI. Written as DNA, the CDR3 is TGTGACAGCTCACCACCAGCCCCGAACACCGGGGAGCTGTTTTTT. Protein sequence: CDSSPPAPNTGELFF.

As for this clonotype: One junction end does not reproduce the germline sequence, and a read error may be involved. The gene calls are TRBV6-6 and TRBJ2-3; 7 positions match TRBD1. The CDR3 is 14 amino acids. Germline lookup yields CDR1 MNHNY and CDR2 SVGAGI (reference sequence). The CDR3 nucleotides read TGTGCCAGTAGTCGGACAGGCTTCACATATACGCAGTATTTT. Its protein is CASSRTGFTYTQYF.

Remarks on this clonotype: At one boundary the junction diverges from the germline segment, which might be a read error. The chain is built from TRBV11-3 and TRBJ1-1, with D unresolved. Germline-derived CDR1 and CDR2 are SGHNT and YENEEA. The CDR3 is 13 amino acids. CDR3 sequence reads: CASNLAGPVAAFF. Written as DNA, the CDR3 is TGTGCCAGCAACTTAGCAGGACCAGTTGCGGCTTTCTTT.

This clonotype was counted a few times. A clone one base away is much larger, so this may be a read error. The chain is built from TRBV12-3 or TRBV12-4 and TRBJ2-5; tentatively, D is TRBD1 or TRBD2 (5 bases each). The CDR3 extends over 13 amino acids. The CDR3 coding sequence is TGTGCCTGCAGCCGGGACCACCAAGAGACCCAGTACTTC. This gives the protein CACSRDHQETQYF.

As regards this clonotype: Likely a read error: the CDR3 ends without its conserved phenylalanine or tryptophan. This chain links TRBV19 with TRBJ1-1; 9 nucleotides match TRBD1. Trimming cost V 3 bases and J 1 base; bases outside gene matches: 3. The V gene's germline CDR1 is LNHDA and CDR2 SQIVND (reference sequence). This CDR3 comprises 15 residues. In nucleotides, the CDR3 is TGTGCCAGTAGTATCGGGACAGGGTCGAACACTGAAGCTTTCTCT. Amino acids: CASSIGTGSNTEAFS.

About this clonotype itself: Here the CDR3 omits its conserved ending phenylalanine or tryptophan, so a read error is the likely source. The rearrangement uses TRBV11-2 and TRBJ2-5, with 10 bases matching TRBD2. Germline loops: CDR1 SGHAT, CDR2 FQNNGV. The CDR3 length is 16 residues. For the CDR3, the DNA is TGTGCCAGCAGCCCCCGTACTAGCGGGGTGAGGGAGACACAGTACCTC. Translating it yields CASSPRTSGVRETQYL.

Comments on this clonotype: At one end the junction does not follow the germline gene, possibly because of a read error. This sequence joins TRBV6-2 or TRBV6-3 and TRBJ1-1; D possibly corresponds to TRBD1 (6 bases). The CDR3 sequence is 13 residues long. Germline CDR1 MNHEY, CDR2 SVGEGT. DNA for the CDR3: TGCGCCAGCATTTACAGGGACAACACTGAAGCTTTCTTT. This codes for CASIYRDNTEAFF.

With respect to this clonotype: Being one base from a much bigger clone, this may be a read error. CDR3 bases: TGTGCCATCAGCTCGGGACTAGCGGGGAACTTCCAAGAGACCCAGTACTTC. This translates into CAISSGLAGNFQETQYF. The genes are TRBV11-2 and TRBJ2-5; TRBD2 agrees at 13 bases. CDR1 is SGHAT and CDR2 is FQNNGV in the germline V gene. The CDR3 covers 17 residues.

As concerns this clonotype: A much larger clone is a single base away; this may be a read error. The chain combines TRBV12-3 or TRBV12-4 with TRBJ2-7; no firm D call. The CDR3 runs to 10 residues. The CDR3 loop is CASSLYDQYF. The CDR3 bases are TGTGCCAGCAGTCTCTACGATCAGTACTTC.

The table lists this clonotype with a few counts. The gene calls are TRBV11-3 and TRBJ2-1, with D tentatively TRBD2 (6 bases). The germline V and J ends were trimmed by 8 bases and 12 bases, with 23 bases remaining between them. CDR3 length: 14 residues. Germline CDR1 SGHNT, CDR2 YENEEA. CDR3: CASGRGLVPDVQFF. As DNA, the CDR3 is TGTGCCAGCGGCCGGGGACTTGTGCCGGATGTGCAGTTCTTC.

J is TRBJ2-7 and V is TRBV6-5, with 9 positions matching TRBD2. The CDR3 runs 18 residues. The junction had 20 bases not matched to a gene; V was cut back by 6 bases and J by 5 bases. CDR1 is MNHEY and CDR2 is SVGAGI in the germline V gene. CDR3 sequence: CASRGPGLAGGAYNEQYF. CDR3 nucleotides: TGTGCCAGCAGGGGCCCGGGACTAGCAGGGGGGGCTTATAACGAGCAGTACTTC.

This clonotype was detected many times. The chain combines TRBV5-6 with TRBJ2-7, with D tentatively TRBD1 (6 bases). CDR1 and CDR2 (germline): SGHDT, YYEEEE. The CDR3 runs to 14 residues. V was cut by 0 bases and J by 5 bases, with 12 bases left in between. The DNA of the CDR3 is TGTGCCAGCAGCTTGGGGGGGCCCGCGGACGAGCAGTACTTC. The encoded protein is CASSLGGPADEQYF.

This clonotype was counted a single time. The rearrangement links TRBV6-6 to TRBJ1-1; weak D call: TRBD1 (5 bases). The V gene lost 7 bases and the J gene lost 10 bases, with 16 bases spanning the gap. The CDR3 consists of 12 residues. The germline V gene has CDR1 MNHNY and CDR2 SVGAGI (reference sequence). The CDR3 protein is CASNITGTPAFF. The CDR3, as DNA: TGTGCCAGCAACATCACCGGGACTCCAGCTTTCTTT.